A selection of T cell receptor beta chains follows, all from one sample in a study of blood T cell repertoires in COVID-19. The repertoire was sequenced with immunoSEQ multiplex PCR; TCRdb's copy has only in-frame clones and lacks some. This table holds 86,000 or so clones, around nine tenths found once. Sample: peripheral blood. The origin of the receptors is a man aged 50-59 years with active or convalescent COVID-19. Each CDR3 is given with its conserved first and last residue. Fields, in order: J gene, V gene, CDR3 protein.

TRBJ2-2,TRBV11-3,CASSFRGASDTGELFF
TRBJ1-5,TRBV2,CASRDRESNQPQHF
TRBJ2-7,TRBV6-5,CASRSTGGYEQYF
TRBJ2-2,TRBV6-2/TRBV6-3,CASSYQPGTSGGVAGELFF
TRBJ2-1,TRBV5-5,CASSLSTSGGVLDEQFF
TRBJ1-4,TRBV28,CASSLQKKLFF
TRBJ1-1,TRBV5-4,CASRPPQGTEAFF
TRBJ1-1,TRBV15,CATSFRDRAEAFF
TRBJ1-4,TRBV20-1,CSASGPSPGWIEKLFF
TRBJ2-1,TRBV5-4,CASSLGPGTSGGAYEQFF
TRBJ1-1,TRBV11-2,CASSLNRDTEAFF
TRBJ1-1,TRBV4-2,CASSQGDMNTEAFF
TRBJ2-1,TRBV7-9,CASSLPIRLAGLRNEQFF
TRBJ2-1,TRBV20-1,CSASGDRDYNEQFF
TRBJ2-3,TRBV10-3,CAIRSPGGNTDTQYF
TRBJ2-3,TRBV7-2,CASSLVRGGDTQYF
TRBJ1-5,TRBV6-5,CASSLQGDQPQHF
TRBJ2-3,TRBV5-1,CASSVAGGTDTQYF
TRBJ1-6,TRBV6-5,CANSPDNYNSPLHF
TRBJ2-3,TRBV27,CASSLASGVYTDTQYF
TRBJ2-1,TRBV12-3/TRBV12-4,CASSFGARGQFF
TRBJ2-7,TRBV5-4,CASSLGRDSSYEQYF
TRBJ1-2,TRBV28,CASSSAQGALGYTF
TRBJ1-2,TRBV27,CASSRTGIEGYTF
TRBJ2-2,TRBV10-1,CATGTGGDTGELFF
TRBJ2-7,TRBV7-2,CASSSRLAGKGYEQYF
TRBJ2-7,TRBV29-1,CSVVLAVKYEQYF
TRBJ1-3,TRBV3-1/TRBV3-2,CASSRQGNTIYF
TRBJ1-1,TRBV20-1,CSARRVTEAFF
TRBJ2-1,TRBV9,CASSVVGTGGNEQFF
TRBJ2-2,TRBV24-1,CATSDAGQVAGELFF
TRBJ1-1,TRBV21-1,CASSKLGGRNTEAFF
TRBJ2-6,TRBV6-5,CATRGAGANVLTF
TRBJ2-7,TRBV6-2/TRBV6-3,CASSYSIGGPGREQYF
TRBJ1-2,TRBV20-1,CSASPSHGYTF
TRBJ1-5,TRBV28,CASSPRRGGNQPQHF
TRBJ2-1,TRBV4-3,CASSQTGVHSYNEQFF
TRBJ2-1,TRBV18,CASSPIRSGNEQFF
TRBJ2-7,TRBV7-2,CASSLRREEQYF
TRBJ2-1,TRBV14,CASSPTSGLKEQFF
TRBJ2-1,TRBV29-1,CSVEDQGLNYNEQFF
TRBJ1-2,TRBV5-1,CASSSGDNYGYTF
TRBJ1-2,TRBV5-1,CASSLGQNYGYTF
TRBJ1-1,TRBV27,CASSSKGAAEPEAFF
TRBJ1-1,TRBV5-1,CASSPGENTEAFF
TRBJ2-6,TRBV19,CASKSSDREAGANVLTF
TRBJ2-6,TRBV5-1,CASSASPNSGANVLTF
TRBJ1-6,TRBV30,CAWRIDTNSPLHF
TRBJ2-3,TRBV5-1,CASSLAGQGGPDTQYF
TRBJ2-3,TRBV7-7,CASSLAYSSADTQYF
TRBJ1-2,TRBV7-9,CASSSPGTGGVGGYTF
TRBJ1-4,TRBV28,CASSLVWKPGEKLFF
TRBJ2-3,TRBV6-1,CASKIGAIDTQYF
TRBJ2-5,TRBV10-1,CASSAEPYQETQYF
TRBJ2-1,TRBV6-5,CASSPVGGGYNEQFF
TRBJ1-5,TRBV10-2,CASSLDRNSQPQHF
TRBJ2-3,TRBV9,CASSDRDRVEDTQYF
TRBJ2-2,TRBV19,CASSTTSGGEYTGELFF
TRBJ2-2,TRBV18,CASSPLRGKNTGELFF
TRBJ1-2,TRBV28,CASSFTGGYGYTF